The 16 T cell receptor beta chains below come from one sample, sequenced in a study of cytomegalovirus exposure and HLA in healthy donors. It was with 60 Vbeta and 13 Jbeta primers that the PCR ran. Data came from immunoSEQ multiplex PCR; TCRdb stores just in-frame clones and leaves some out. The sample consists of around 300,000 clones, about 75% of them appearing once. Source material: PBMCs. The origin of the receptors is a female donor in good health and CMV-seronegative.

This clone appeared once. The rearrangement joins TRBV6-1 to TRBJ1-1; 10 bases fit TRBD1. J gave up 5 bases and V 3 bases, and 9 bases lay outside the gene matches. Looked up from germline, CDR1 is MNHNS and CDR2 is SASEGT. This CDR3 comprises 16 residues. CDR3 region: CASSDPWTGGMTEAFF. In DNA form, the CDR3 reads TGTGCCAGCAGTGACCCATGGACAGGGGGAATGACTGAAGCTTTCTTT.

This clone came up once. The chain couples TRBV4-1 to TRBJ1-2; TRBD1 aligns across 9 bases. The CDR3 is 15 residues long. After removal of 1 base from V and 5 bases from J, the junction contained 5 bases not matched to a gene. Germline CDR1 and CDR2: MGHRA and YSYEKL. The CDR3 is CASSQGGQGVYGYTF. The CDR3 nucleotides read TGCGCCAGCAGCCAAGGGGGACAGGGTGTTTATGGCTACACCTTC.

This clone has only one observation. The CDR3 reads CASSGIAGVVQFF. CDR3 DNA: TGTGCCAGTAGTGGGATAGCGGGAGTAGTGCAGTTCTTC. This chain connects TRBV19 to TRBJ2-1; the match to TRBD2 covers 9 bases. The CDR3 runs to 13 residues. Losses at the gene ends were 5 bases for V and 12 bases for J; bases not matched to a gene: 8. The germline CDR1 and CDR2 sequences are LNHDA and SQIVND (reference sequence).

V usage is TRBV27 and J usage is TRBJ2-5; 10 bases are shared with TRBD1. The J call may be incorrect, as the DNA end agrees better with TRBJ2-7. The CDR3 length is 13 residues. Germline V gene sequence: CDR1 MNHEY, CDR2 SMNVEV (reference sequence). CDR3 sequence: CASQVGQGNEQYF. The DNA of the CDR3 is TGTGCCAGCCAAGTGGGACAGGGGAACGAGCAGTACTTC.

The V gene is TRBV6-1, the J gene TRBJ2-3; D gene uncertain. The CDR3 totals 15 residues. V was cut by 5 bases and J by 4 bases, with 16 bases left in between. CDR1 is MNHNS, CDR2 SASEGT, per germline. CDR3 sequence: CASSLTIQPSDTQYF. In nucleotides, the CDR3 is TGTGCCAGCAGTTTGACGATACAGCCTTCAGATACGCAGTATTTT.

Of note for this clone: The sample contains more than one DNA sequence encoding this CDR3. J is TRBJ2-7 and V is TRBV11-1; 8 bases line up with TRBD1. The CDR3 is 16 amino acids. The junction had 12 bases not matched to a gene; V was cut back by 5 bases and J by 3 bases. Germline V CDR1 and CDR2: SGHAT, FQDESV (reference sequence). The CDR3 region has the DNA TGTGCCAGCAGCCTGGCAGGACAGGGCCCCCTCTACGAGCAGTACTTC. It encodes CASSLAGQGPLYEQYF.

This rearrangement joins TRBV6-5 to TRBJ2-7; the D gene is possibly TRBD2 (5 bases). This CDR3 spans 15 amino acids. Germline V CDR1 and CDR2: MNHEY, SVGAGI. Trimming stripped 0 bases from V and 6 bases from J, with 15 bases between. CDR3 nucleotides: TGTGCCAGCAGTTACTCGAGGAGTGCAGGAGGCGAGCAGTACTTC. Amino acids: CASSYSRSAGGEQYF.

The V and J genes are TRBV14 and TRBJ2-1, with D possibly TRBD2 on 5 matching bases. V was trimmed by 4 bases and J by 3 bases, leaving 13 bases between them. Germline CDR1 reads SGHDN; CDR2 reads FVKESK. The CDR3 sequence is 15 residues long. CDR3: CASSPTPSGYNEQFF. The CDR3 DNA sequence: TGTGCCAGCAGCCCGACCCCCAGCGGCTACAATGAGCAGTTCTTC.

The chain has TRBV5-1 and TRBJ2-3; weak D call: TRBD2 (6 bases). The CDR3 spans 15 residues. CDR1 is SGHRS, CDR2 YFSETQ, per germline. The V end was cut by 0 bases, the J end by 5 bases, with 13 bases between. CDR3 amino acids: CASSLVGTARDTQYF. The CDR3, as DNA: TGCGCCAGCAGCTTGGTTGGGACTGCCCGAGATACGCAGTATTTT.

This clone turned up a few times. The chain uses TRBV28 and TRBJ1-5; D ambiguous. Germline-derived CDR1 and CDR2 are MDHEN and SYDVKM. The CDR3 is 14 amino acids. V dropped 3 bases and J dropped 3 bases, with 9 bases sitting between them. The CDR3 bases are TGTGCCAGCAGTTTGGGCAGAAACAATCAGCCCCAGCATTTT. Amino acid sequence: CASSLGRNNQPQHF.

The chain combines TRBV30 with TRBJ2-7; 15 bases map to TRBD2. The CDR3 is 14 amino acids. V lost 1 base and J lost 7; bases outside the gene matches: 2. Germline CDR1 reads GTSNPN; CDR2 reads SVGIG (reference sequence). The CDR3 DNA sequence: TGTGCCTGGAGTGAGGGACTAGCGGGAGGTGAGCAGTACTTC. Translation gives CAWSEGLAGGEQYF.

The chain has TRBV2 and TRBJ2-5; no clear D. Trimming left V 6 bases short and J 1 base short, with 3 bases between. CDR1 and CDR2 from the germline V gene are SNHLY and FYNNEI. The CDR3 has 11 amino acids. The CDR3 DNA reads TGTGCCAGCAGCAGCCAAGAGACCCAGTACTTC. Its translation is CASSSQETQYF.

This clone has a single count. CDR3 nucleotide sequence: TGTGCCAGCAGCAGGGACAGCTCCTACGAGCAGTACTTC. It translates to CASSRDSSYEQYF. The V gene is TRBV7-2, the J gene TRBJ2-7, with 7 bases fitting TRBD1. The junction had 1 base not matched to a gene; V was cut back by 5 bases and J by 0 bases. The germline CDR1 and CDR2 sequences are SGHTA and FQGNSA. There are 13 residues in the CDR3.

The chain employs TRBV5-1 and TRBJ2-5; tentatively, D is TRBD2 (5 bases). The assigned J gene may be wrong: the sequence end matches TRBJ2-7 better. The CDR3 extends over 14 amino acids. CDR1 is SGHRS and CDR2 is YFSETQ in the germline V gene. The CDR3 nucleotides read TGCGCCAGCAGCCCGGACTTTTCAACCTACGAGCAGTACTTC. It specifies CASSPDFSTYEQYF.

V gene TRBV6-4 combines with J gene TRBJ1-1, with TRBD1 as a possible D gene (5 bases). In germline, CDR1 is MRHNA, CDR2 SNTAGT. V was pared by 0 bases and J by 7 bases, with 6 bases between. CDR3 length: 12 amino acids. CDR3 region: CASSDSGGEAFF. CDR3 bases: TGTGCCAGCAGTGACTCGGGGGGTGAAGCTTTCTTT.

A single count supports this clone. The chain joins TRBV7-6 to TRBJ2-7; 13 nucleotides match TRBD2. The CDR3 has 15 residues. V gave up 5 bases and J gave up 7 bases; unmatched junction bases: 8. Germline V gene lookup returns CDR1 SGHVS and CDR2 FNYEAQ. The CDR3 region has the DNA TGTGCCAGCAGCAGAGGGACTAGCGGGACAGTAGAGCAGTACTTC. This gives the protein CASSRGTSGTVEQYF.